This T cell receptor (beta chain) was recovered during a study of human T cells and chemical hapten exposure. Study summary: An approximately 2 cm by approximately 2 cm inner upper arm patch received 2% DPC for sensitization.

This clonotype was counted only a few times. As the library was built, unique molecular identifiers were attached to individual cDNA molecules. Authors' data handling: The number of TCRs in each sample had a median of around 96,000 and spanned roughly 23,224 to 750,000. TCRdb used MiXCR to reprocess the RACE reads, holding one entry per CDR3 protein. The V and J calls and clone size are TCRdb's, not the authors'. The table records roughly 180,000 distinct CDR3 sequences, more than 20% of them present only once. With 4 bases clipped from V and 5 bases from J, the junction kept 3 bases outside the gene matches. The CDR3 is 15 amino acids. CDR1 is SGDLS and CDR2 is YYNGEE in the germline V gene. Stated time point: patch test 1, 2 weeks after DPC sensitization. Described treatment: therapeutic diphenylcyclopropenone sensitization with weekly scalp DPC.

The receptor comes from a woman between 45 and 60 years old with alopecia areata. Some clones in this sample may be carry-over from other donors' samples. The gene calls are TRBV9 and TRBJ2-2, with 12 positions matching TRBD2. The specimen comprised whole blood, sampled in connection with sensitization to the hapten diphenylcyclopropenone (DPC). The CDR3: CASSPLAGGTGELFF. The DNA for the CDR3 is TGTGCCAGCAGCCCGCTAGCGGGAGGGACCGGGGAGCTGTTTTTT.